A selection of T cell receptor beta chains follows, all from one sample in a study of T cell responses to AZD1222 COVID-19 vaccine. Libraries were prepared by immunoSEQ multiplex PCR; TCRdb keeps only in-frame clonotypes and omits some of them. The sample lists 95,000 to 150,000 clones, about nine tenths occurring once. The source material was peripheral blood, sampled on day 0 of AZD1222 vaccination. Receptors were obtained from an adult in good health. Both conserved end residues are part of each CDR3. Each record gives: D gene, V gene, J gene, clone size, CDR3 protein, CDR3 DNA. A D gene is named only where the DNA matches it firmly. Clone size, where shown, is once, few, many, or a class for clones that have expanded.

TRBD2	TRBV11-1	TRBJ2-3	NA	CASKRGQGTDTQYF	TGTGCCAGCAAGCGGGGCCAGGGCACAGATACGCAGTATTTT
NA	TRBV18	TRBJ1-1	NA	CASSPVAGFGTEAFF	TGTGCCAGCTCACCAGTGGCAGGGTTTGGCACTGAAGCTTTCTTT
TRBD1	TRBV18	TRBJ1-2	few	CASSPRGDSNYGYTF	TGTGCCAGCTCACCACGGGGGGACAGCAACTATGGCTACACCTTC
NA	TRBV3-1/TRBV3-2	TRBJ1-2	NA	CASSQGQTLGYGYTF	TGTGCCAGCAGCCAAGGGCAGACCCTTGGCTATGGCTACACCTTC
NA	TRBV7-9	TRBJ2-1	once	CASSPKDTRGDEQFF	TGTGCCAGCAGCCCCAAGGACACCCGAGGCGATGAGCAGTTCTTC
NA	TRBV4-2	TRBJ2-1	NA	CASSQDLGTPQFF	TGTGCCAGCAGCCAAGACTTGGGGACTCCGCAGTTCTTC
TRBD1	TRBV5-4	TRBJ2-1	NA	CASSLQSGQDYNEQFF	TGTGCCAGCAGCCTTCAATCGGGACAGGACTACAATGAGCAGTTCTTC
NA	TRBV12-3/TRBV12-4	TRBJ1-2	NA	CASSPGLGDGYTF	TGTGCCAGCAGCCCGGGGCTTGGGGATGGCTACACCTTC
TRBD2	TRBV7-9	TRBJ2-5	NA	CASSPILAAGGETQYF	TGTGCCAGCAGCCCAATCTTGGCGGCCGGGGGGGAGACCCAGTACTTC
NA	TRBV5-6	TRBJ1-1	NA	CASSLAGPGGTEAFF	TGTGCCAGCAGCTTGGCCGGTCCGGGGGGGACTGAAGCTTTCTTT
TRBD1	TRBV9	TRBJ1-1	once	CASSAPGQPLNTEAFF	TGTGCCAGCAGCGCACCGGGACAGCCTTTGAACACTGAAGCTTTCTTT
NA	TRBV19	TRBJ2-7	once	CASSGISYEQYF	TGTGCCAGTAGTGGTATCTCCTACGAGCAGTACTTC
TRBD1	TRBV3-1/TRBV3-2	TRBJ2-7	NA	CASSQDWTGSSYEQYF	TGTGCCAGCAGCCAAGACTGGACAGGGAGCTCCTACGAGCAGTACTTC
NA	TRBV3-1/TRBV3-2	TRBJ2-7	NA	CASSQGPPRDEQYF	TGTGCCAGCAGCCAAGGGCCCCCGAGGGACGAGCAGTACTTC
TRBD2	TRBV28	TRBJ2-2	once	CASSPPGGVGTGELFF	TGTGCCAGCAGTCCCCCCGGGGGGGTTGGGACCGGGGAGCTGTTTTTT
NA	TRBV19	TRBJ2-5	NA	CASSPRPRETQYF	TGTGCCAGTAGTCCCCGGCCTCGGGAGACCCAGTACTTC
TRBD1	TRBV11-2	TRBJ1-1	NA	CASSPQTGDGTEAFF	TGTGCCAGCAGCCCGCAAACAGGGGACGGCACTGAAGCTTTCTTT
NA	TRBV9	TRBJ1-3	NA	CASSVAQQGNTIYF	TGTGCCAGCAGCGTAGCTCAACAAGGAAACACCATATATTTT
TRBD2	TRBV7-9	TRBJ2-7	NA	CASGLAGGQQYF	TGTGCCAGCGGACTAGCGGGAGGGCAGCAGTACTTC
NA	TRBV27	TRBJ1-4	few	CASSLRGVLNEKLFF	TGTGCCAGCAGTTTACGGGGGGTTCTTAATGAAAAACTGTTTTTT
NA	TRBV28	TRBJ1-2	once	CASNPPGRSNYGYTF	TGTGCCAGCAATCCCCCAGGGCGCTCTAACTATGGCTACACCTTC